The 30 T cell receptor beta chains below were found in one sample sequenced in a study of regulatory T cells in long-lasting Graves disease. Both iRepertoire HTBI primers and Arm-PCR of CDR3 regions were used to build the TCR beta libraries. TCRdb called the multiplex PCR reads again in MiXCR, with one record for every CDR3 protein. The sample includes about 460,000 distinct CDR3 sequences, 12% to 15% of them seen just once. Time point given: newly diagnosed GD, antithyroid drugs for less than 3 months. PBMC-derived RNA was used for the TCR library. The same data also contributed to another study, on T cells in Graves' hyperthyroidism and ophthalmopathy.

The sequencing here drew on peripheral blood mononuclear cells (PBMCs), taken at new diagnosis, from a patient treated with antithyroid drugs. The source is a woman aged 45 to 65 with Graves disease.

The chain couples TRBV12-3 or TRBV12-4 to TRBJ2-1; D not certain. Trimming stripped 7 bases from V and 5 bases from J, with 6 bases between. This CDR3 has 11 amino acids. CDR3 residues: CASTNNNEQFF. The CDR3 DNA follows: TGTGCCAGCACCAATAACAATGAGCAGTTCTTC.

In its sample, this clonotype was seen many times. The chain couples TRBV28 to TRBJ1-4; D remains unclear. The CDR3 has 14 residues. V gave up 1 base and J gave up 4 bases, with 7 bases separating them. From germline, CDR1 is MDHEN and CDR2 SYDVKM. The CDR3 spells CASSLFQVNEKLFF. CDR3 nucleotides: TGTGCCAGCAGTTTATTCCAGGTTAATGAAAAACTGTTTTTT.

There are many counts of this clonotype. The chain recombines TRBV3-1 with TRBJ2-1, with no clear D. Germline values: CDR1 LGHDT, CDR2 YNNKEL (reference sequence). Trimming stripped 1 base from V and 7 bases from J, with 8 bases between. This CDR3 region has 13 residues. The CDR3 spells CASSQVLGNEQFF. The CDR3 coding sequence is TGTGCCAGCAGCCAAGTATTGGGTAATGAGCAGTTCTTC.

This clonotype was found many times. CDR3 nucleotide sequence: TGTGCCAGCAGCGTAGGGGTTGTGACTAGCGGGAGTTACTACGAGCAGTACTTC. Its translation: CASSVGVVTSGSYYEQYF. The V and J genes are TRBV9 and TRBJ2-7; 12 bases match TRBD2. V was pared by 0 bases and J by 3 bases, with 10 bases of the junction left unmatched. The germline gives CDR1 SGDLS, CDR2 YYNGEE. CDR3 size: 18 residues.

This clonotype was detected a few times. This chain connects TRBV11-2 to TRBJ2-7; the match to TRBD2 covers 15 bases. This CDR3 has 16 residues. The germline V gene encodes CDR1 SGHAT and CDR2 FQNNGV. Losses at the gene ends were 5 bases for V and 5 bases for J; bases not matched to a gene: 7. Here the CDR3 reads CASSRRTSGRVDEQYF. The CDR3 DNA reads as TGTGCCAGCAGCCGGAGGACTAGCGGGAGGGTCGACGAGCAGTACTTC. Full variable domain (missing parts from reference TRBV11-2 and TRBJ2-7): EAGVAQSPRYKIIEKRQSVAFWCNPISGHATLYWYQQILGQGPKLLIQFQNNGVVDDSQLPKDRFSAERLKGVDSTLKIQPAKLEDSAVYLCASSRRTSGRVDEQYFGPGTRLTVT.

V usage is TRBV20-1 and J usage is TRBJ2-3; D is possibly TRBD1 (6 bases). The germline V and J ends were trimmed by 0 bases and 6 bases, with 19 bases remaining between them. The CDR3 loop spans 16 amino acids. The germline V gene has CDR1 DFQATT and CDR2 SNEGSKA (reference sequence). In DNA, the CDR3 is TGCAGTGCTAGAGAGGAGACAGGTGCTGGGTGGGATACGCAGTATTTT. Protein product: CSAREETGAGWDTQYF.

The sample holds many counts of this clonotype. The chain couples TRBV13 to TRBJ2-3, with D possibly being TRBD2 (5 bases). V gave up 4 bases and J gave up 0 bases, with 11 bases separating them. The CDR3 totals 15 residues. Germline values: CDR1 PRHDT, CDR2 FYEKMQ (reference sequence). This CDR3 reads CASSSAVTSTDTQYF. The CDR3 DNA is TGTGCCAGCAGCTCAGCGGTGACTAGCACAGATACGCAGTATTTT.

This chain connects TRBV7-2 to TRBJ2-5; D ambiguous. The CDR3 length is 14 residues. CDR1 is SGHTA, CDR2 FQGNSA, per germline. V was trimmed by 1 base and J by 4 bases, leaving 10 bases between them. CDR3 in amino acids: CASSLDSRGETQYF. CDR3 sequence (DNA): TGTGCCAGCAGCTTAGACAGTCGCGGAGAGACCCAGTACTTC.

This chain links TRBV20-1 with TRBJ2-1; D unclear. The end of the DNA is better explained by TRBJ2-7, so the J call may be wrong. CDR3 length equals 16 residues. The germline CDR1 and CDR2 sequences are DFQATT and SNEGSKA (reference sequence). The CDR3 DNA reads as TGCAGTGCTAGAGAACAGACACCAAGCTCCTACAATGAGCAGTACTTC. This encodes CSAREQTPSSYNEQYF.

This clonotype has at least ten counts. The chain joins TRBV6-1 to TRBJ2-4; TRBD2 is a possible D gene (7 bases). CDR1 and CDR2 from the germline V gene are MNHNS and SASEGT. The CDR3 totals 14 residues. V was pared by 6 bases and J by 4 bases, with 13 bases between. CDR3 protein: CASRVAGAKNIQYF. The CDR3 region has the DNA TGTGCCAGCAGGGTCGCGGGGGCAAAAAACATTCAGTACTTC.

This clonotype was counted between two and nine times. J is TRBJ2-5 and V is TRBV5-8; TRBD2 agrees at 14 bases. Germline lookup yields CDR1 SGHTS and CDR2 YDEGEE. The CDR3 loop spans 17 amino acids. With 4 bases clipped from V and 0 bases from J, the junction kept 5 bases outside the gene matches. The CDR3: CASSPGLAGGYQETQYF. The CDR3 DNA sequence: TGTGCCAGCAGCCCAGGACTAGCGGGAGGATACCAAGAGACCCAGTACTTC.

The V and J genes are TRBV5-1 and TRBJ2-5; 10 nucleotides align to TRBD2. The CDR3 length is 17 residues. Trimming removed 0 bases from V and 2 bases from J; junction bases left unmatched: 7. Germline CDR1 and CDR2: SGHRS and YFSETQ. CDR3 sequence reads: CASSLARTSGNQETQYF. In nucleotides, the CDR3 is TGCGCCAGCAGCTTGGCACGAACTAGCGGGAATCAAGAGACCCAGTACTTC.

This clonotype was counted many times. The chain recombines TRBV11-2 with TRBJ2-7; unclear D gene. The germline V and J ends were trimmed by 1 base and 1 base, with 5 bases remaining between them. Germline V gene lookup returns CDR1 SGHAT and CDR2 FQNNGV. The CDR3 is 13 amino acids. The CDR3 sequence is CASSLVGSYEQYF. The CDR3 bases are TGTGCCAGCAGCTTAGTAGGGTCCTACGAGCAGTACTTC.

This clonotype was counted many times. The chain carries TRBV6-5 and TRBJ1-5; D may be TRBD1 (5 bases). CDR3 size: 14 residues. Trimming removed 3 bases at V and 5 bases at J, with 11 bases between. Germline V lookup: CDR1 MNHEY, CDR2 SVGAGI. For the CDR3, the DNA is TGTGCCAGCAGTTATACAGGACGTTATCAGCCCCAGCATTTT. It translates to CASSYTGRYQPQHF.

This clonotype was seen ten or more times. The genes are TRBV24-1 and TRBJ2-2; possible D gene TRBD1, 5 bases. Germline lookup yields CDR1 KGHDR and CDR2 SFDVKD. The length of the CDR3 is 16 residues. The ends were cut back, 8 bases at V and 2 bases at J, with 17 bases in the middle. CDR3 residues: CATMPGWGGNTGELFF. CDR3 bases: TGTGCCACCATGCCTGGATGGGGCGGCAACACCGGGGAGCTGTTTTTT.

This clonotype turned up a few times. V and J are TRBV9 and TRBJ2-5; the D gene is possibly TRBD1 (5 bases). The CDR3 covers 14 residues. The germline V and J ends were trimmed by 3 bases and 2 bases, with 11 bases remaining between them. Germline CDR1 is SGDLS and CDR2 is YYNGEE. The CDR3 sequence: CASSDDSPQETQYF. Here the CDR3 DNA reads TGTGCCAGCAGCGACGACAGTCCGCAAGAGACCCAGTACTTC.

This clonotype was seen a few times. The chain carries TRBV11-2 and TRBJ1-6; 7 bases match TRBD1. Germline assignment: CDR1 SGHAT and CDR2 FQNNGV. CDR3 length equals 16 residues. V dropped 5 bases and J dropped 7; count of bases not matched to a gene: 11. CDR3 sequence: CASSLFLRQGNSPLHF. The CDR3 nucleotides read TGTGCCAGCAGCCTCTTCCTTCGACAGGGAAATTCACCCCTCCACTTT.

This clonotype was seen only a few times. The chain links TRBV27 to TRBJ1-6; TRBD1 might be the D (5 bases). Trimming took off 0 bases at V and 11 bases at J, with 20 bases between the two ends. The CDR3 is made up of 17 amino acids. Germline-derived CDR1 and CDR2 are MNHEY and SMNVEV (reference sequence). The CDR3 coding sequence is TGTGCCAGCAGTTTATCGTGGCAGACAGCCCAAAAGGCACCCCTCCACTTT. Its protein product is CASSLSWQTAQKAPLHF.

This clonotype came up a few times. CDR3: CSAPPTSGLDTQYF. Written as DNA, the CDR3 is TGCAGTGCCCCTCCGACTAGCGGCTTGGATACGCAGTATTTT. V usage is TRBV20-1 and J usage is TRBJ2-3; TRBD2 matches at 9 bases. Germline V CDR1 and CDR2: DFQATT, SNEGSKA (reference sequence). The V and J ends lost 6 bases and 6 bases, in that order; junction bases with no gene match: 10. CDR3 length equals 14 residues.

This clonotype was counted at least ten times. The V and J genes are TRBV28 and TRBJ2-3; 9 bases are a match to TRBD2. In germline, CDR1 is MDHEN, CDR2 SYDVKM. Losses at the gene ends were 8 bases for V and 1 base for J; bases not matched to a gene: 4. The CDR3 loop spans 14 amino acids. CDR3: CASGRGRGTDTQYF. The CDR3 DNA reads TGTGCCAGCGGACGCGGGAGGGGCACAGATACGCAGTATTTT.

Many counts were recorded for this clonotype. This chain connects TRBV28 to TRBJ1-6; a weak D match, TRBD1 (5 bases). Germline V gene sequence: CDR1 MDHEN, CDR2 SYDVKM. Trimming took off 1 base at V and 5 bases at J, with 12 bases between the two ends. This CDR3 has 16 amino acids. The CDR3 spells CASSLSEGPNNSPLHF. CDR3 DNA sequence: TGTGCCAGCAGTTTATCCGAGGGACCGAATAATTCACCCCTCCACTTT.

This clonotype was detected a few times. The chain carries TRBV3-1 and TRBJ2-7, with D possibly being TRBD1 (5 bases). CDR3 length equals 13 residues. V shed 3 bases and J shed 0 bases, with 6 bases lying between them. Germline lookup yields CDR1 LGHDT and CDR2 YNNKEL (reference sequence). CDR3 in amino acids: CASSQGPSYEQYF. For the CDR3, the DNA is TGTGCCAGCAGCCAGGGGCCCTCCTACGAGCAGTACTTC.

CDR3 sequence (DNA): TGTGCCAGCAGCCTCAGGGACAGGGGTCTCTCCAATCAGCCCCAGCATTTT. Amino acids: CASSLRDRGLSNQPQHF. The chain combines TRBV3-1 with TRBJ1-5, with 10 bases lining up with TRBD1. CDR3 length: 17 residues. The V and J ends lost 4 bases and 3 bases, in that order; junction bases with no gene match: 9. From germline, CDR1 is LGHDT and CDR2 YNNKEL (reference sequence).

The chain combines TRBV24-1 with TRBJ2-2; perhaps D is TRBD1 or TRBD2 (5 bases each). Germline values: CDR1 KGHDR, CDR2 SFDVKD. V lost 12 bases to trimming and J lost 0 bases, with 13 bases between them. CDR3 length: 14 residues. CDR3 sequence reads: CASQRGANTGELFF. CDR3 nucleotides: TGTGCCTCACAGCGAGGGGCGAACACCGGGGAGCTGTTTTTT.

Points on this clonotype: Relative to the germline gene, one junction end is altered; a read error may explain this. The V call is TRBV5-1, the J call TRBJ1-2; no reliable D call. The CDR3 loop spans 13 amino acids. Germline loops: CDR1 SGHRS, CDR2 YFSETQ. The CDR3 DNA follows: TGCGCCAGCAGCCTGAGCAGTAACCATGGCTACACCTTC. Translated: CASSLSSNHGYTF.

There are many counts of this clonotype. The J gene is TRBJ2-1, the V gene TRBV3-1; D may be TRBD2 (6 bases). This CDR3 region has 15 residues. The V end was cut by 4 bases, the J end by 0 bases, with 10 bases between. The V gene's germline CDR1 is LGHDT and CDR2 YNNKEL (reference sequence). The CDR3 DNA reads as TGTGCCAGCAGCCCGGGGGTGGGCTCCTACAATGAGCAGTTCTTC. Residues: CASSPGVGSYNEQFF.

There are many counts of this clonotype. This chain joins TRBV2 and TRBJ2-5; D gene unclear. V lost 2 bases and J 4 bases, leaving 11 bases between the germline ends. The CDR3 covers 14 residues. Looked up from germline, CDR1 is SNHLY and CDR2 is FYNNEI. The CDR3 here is CASSESWATETQYF. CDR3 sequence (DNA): TGTGCCAGCAGTGAAAGCTGGGCGACAGAGACCCAGTACTTC.

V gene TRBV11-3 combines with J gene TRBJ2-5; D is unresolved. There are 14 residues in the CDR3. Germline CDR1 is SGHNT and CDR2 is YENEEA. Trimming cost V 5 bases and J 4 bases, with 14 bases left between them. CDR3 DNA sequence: TGTGCCAGCAGCCCCCGGTTTGGTAGAGAGACCCAGTACTTC. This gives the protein CASSPRFGRETQYF.

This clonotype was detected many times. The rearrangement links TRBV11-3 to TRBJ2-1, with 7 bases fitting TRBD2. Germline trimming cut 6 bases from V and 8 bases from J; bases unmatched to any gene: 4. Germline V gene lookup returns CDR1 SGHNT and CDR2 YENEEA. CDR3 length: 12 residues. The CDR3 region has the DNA TGTGCCAGCAGTTCTGGGGGGGATGAGCAGTTCTTC. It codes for CASSSGGDEQFF. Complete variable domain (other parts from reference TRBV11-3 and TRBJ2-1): EAGVVQSPRYKIIEKKQPVAFWCNPISGHNTLYWYLQNLGQGPELLIRYENEEAVDDSQLPKDRFSAERLKGVDSTLKIQPAELGDSAVYLCASSSGGDEQFFGPGTRLTVL.

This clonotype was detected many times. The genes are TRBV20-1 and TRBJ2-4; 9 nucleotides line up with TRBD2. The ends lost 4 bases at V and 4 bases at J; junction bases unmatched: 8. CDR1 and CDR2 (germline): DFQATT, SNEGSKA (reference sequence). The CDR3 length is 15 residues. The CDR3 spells CSAIDPGLAKNIQYF. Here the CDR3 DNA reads TGCAGTGCTATAGACCCGGGACTAGCAAAAAACATTCAGTACTTC.